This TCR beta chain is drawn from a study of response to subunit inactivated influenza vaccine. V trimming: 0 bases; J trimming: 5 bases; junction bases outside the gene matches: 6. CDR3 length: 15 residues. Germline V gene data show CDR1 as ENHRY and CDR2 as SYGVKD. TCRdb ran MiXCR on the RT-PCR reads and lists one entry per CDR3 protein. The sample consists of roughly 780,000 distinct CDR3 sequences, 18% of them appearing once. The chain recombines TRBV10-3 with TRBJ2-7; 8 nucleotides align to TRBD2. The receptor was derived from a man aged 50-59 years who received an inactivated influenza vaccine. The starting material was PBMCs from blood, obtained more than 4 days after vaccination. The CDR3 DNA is TGTGCCATCAGTGAGTCACCGGGACTAGAGAACGAGCAGTACTTC. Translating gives CAISESPGLENEQYF.